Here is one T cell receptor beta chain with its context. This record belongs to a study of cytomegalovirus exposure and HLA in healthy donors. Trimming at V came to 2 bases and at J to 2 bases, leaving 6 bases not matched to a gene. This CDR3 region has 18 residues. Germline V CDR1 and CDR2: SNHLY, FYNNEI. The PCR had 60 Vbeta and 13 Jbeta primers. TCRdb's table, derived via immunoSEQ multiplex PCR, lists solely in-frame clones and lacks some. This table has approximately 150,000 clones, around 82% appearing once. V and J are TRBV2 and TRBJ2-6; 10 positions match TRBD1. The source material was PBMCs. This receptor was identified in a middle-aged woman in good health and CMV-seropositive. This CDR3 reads CASSELTGGFTGANVLTF. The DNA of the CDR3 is TGTGCCAGCAGTGAACTGACAGGGGGCTTCACTGGGGCCAACGTCCTGACTTTC. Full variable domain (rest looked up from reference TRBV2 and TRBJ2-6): EPEVTQTPSHQVTQMGQEVILRCVPISNHLYFYWYRQILGQKVEFLVSFYNNEISEKSEIFDDQFSVERPDGSNFTLKIRSTKLEDSAMYFCASSELTGGFTGANVLTFGAGSRLTVL.